Following are 4 T cell receptor beta chains from one sample sequenced in a study of beta chain features in type 1 diabetes. Expressed TCRB transcripts were sequenced, since all the RNA that had been isolated was reverse transcribed. Assay used: immunoSEQ multiplex PCR; TCRdb lists only in-frame clones, some missing. The sample records about 150,000 clones, around 8% being singletons. The sample was central memory CD4+ T cells from blood. These receptors came from a man aged 18 to 29 in good health.

This chain uses TRBV6-1 with TRBJ2-7; 11 bases match TRBD2. The CDR3 spans 15 residues. From germline, CDR1 is MNHNS and CDR2 SASEGT. The V and J ends lost 6 bases and 2 bases, in that order; junction bases with no gene match: 6. The CDR3 region is CASRGGTSGPYEQYF. DNA of the CDR3: TGTGCCAGCAGGGGCGGGACTAGCGGTCCCTACGAGCAGTACTTC.

This clone has at least ten counts. V gene TRBV5-4 combines with J gene TRBJ2-1, with TRBD1 matching over 10 bases. The CDR3 contains 15 residues. The V and J ends lost 3 bases and 1 base, in that order; junction bases with no gene match: 1. CDR1 is SGHNT and CDR2 is YYREEE in the germline V gene (reference sequence). CDR3 sequence (DNA): TGTGCCAGCAGCTCGGGACAGGGGTCCTACAATGAGCAGTTCTTC. It specifies CASSSGQGSYNEQFF.

V gene TRBV5-1 combines with J gene TRBJ1-2; D unresolved. Germline loops: CDR1 SGHRS, CDR2 YFSETQ. CDR3 length: 14 residues. Trimming removed 4 bases from V and 3 bases from J, with 13 bases in between. CDR3 coding DNA: TGCGCCAGCAGCCCCGAGGGTGCCTACTATGGCTACACCTTC. Its protein is CASSPEGAYYGYTF.

The chain combines TRBV15 with TRBJ2-7, with 10 bases aligning to TRBD2. Germline trimming cut 0 bases from V and 5 bases from J; bases unmatched to any gene: 10. The CDR3 loop spans 17 amino acids. Germline CDR1 and CDR2: LNHNV and YYDKDF (reference sequence). Written as DNA, the CDR3 is TGTGCCACCAGCAGAGAGAATACGGGACTAGCGACGGACGAGCAGTACTTC. Its translation: CATSRENTGLATDEQYF.